Listed below are T cell receptor beta chains from one sample, sequenced in a study of spatial heterogeneity in lung cancer. MiXCR, run by TCRdb on the 5' RACE reads, gives a single entry per CDR3 protein. Seen here are under 50,000 distinct CDR3 sequences, 4% to 6% observed once, and the top ten hold approximately 25%. The input for sequencing was PBMCs, taken at surgery. The receptor set was obtained from a female donor with early-stage non-small cell lung cancer. Both conserved end residues are trimmed from each CDR3. The order of the fields is V gene, J gene, clone size, CDR3 protein. Size tells how often a clone was seen (once, few, many) or the class of an expanded clone, and some rows leave it out.

v_gene: TRBV20-1
j_gene: TRBJ2-2
abundance: many
CDR3aa: SARDRVNTGELF

v_gene: TRBV28
j_gene: TRBJ1-4
abundance: many
CDR3aa: ASSLSQGNEKLF

v_gene: TRBV7-2
j_gene: TRBJ1-3
abundance: -
CDR3aa: ASSLARGNSGNTIY

v_gene: TRBV10-3
j_gene: TRBJ1-4
abundance: many
CDR3aa: AIGQGGEKLF

v_gene: TRBV12-3/TRBV12-4
j_gene: TRBJ2-7
abundance: -
CDR3aa: ASSFDRGYEQY

v_gene: TRBV4-3
j_gene: TRBJ1-2
abundance: -
CDR3aa: ASSQEIPGQRSYGYT

v_gene: TRBV24-1
j_gene: TRBJ2-5
abundance: -
CDR3aa: ATSDPLAGGKETQY

v_gene: TRBV30
j_gene: TRBJ1-1
abundance: many
CDR3aa: AWSVRPNTEAF

v_gene: TRBV6-5
j_gene: TRBJ2-1
abundance: few
CDR3aa: ASSFGQSSYNEQF

v_gene: TRBV7-2
j_gene: TRBJ1-5
abundance: many
CDR3aa: ASSERWSTQH

v_gene: TRBV7-2
j_gene: TRBJ2-1
abundance: many
CDR3aa: ASRNQGAYEQF

v_gene: TRBV4-3
j_gene: TRBJ2-7
abundance: many
CDR3aa: ASSHYPYEQY

v_gene: TRBV4-1
j_gene: TRBJ1-1
abundance: -
CDR3aa: ASTYGHGVNTEAF

v_gene: TRBV5-6
j_gene: TRBJ2-7
abundance: many
CDR3aa: ASSWGTTYEQY

v_gene: TRBV5-1
j_gene: TRBJ1-5
abundance: many
CDR3aa: ASSEDRGGTPQH

v_gene: TRBV6-2/TRBV6-3
j_gene: TRBJ2-7
abundance: many
CDR3aa: ASSFGQEYYEQY

v_gene: TRBV28
j_gene: TRBJ1-4
abundance: many
CDR3aa: ASSGDRGDNEKLF

v_gene: TRBV9
j_gene: TRBJ2-2
abundance: many
CDR3aa: ASTKTRITGELF

v_gene: TRBV20-1
j_gene: TRBJ2-5
abundance: many
CDR3aa: SARDPVEGKLAGGPRETQY

v_gene: TRBV3-1
j_gene: TRBJ1-1
abundance: many
CDR3aa: ASSPRPGQGAEAF

v_gene: TRBV5-1
j_gene: TRBJ1-1
abundance: few
CDR3aa: ASARGARRTEAF

v_gene: TRBV19
j_gene: TRBJ1-1
abundance: many
CDR3aa: ATLQGTTEAF

v_gene: TRBV6-2/TRBV6-3
j_gene: TRBJ2-2
abundance: many
CDR3aa: ASSAAGGQNTGELF

v_gene: TRBV19
j_gene: TRBJ2-7
abundance: few
CDR3aa: ASSIDLETGHYEQY

v_gene: TRBV28
j_gene: TRBJ1-5
abundance: -
CDR3aa: ASSWEIWGLGNQPQH

v_gene: TRBV3-1
j_gene: TRBJ1-4
abundance: few
CDR3aa: ASSHRGGNEKLF

v_gene: TRBV20-1
j_gene: TRBJ2-1
abundance: many
CDR3aa: SAPGLSYNEQF

v_gene: TRBV2
j_gene: TRBJ2-1
abundance: many
CDR3aa: ASSAAGGEQF

v_gene: TRBV7-2
j_gene: TRBJ2-3
abundance: medium-sized
CDR3aa: ASSLLTGIDTQY

v_gene: TRBV28
j_gene: TRBJ1-2
abundance: medium-sized
CDR3aa: ASSFSSGYT

v_gene: TRBV5-1
j_gene: TRBJ2-3
abundance: many
CDR3aa: ASSIQGRTDTQY

v_gene: TRBV6-6
j_gene: TRBJ2-3
abundance: many
CDR3aa: ASVTGAGASTDTQY

v_gene: TRBV7-8
j_gene: TRBJ1-2
abundance: many
CDR3aa: ASSSGRFNYGYT

v_gene: TRBV3-1
j_gene: TRBJ1-4
abundance: -
CDR3aa: ASSRGGGHEKLF

v_gene: TRBV18
j_gene: TRBJ1-1
abundance: many
CDR3aa: ASSPSMNTEAF